The rows below give T cell receptor beta chains drawn from one sample of a study of cytomegalovirus exposure and HLA in healthy donors. The repertoire was sequenced with immunoSEQ multiplex PCR; TCRdb's copy has only in-frame clones and lacks some. The repertoire has 150,000 to 200,000 clones, about four fifths of them found once; the top ten carry roughly 1.4%. The specimen sequenced was PBMCs. These receptors came from a woman in her 50s in good health and CMV-seronegative. The CDR3 runs from the conserved cysteine through the conserved F or W. The D gene is left open where the match is weak. Some rows mark clone size as missing; the rest say once, few, many or name a class of expanded clone.

>TRBJ2-7|TRBV7-9|.|.
CASSLDLAGGYEQYF
TGTGCCAGCAGCTTAGATCTAGCCGGAGGGTACGAGCAGTACTTC
>TRBJ2-7|TRBV18|.|.
CASSQTPSYEQYF
TGTGCCAGCTCACAGACACCTTCCTACGAGCAGTACTTC
>TRBJ2-7|TRBV7-2|.|.
CASSSIPSYEQYF
TGTGCCAGCAGCTCTATCCCCTCCTACGAGCAGTACTTC
>TRBJ2-6|TRBV28|.|.
CASSLLGWGAGANVLTF
TGTGCCAGCAGTTTACTCGGGTGGGGAGCCGGGGCCAACGTCCTGACTTTC
>TRBJ1-1|TRBV29-1|.|.
CSSNGRAGNMNTEAFF
TGCAGCTCCAACGGTCGCGCGGGTAATATGAACACTGAAGCTTTCTTT
>TRBJ2-1|TRBV9|.|.
CASSPGGRNYNEQFF
TGTGCCAGCAGCCCCGGGGGACGGAACTACAATGAGCAGTTCTTC
>TRBJ1-3|TRBV12-2|.|.
CASRLALAGNTIYF
TGTGCAAGTCGCTTAGCACTCGCTGGAAACACCATATATTTT
>TRBJ2-2|TRBV19|TRBD2|.
CASSSGTSGTGELFF
TGTGCCAGTAGTTCTGGGACTAGCGGAACCGGGGAGCTGTTTTTT
>TRBJ1-1|TRBV29-1|.|.
CSVALAGTEAFF
TGCAGCGTGGCCCTTGCGGGCACTGAAGCTTTCTTT
>TRBJ1-2|TRBV27|.|.
CASSPDRPTNYGYTF
TGTGCCAGCAGCCCCGACAGGCCTACTAACTATGGCTACACCTTC
>TRBJ2-7|TRBV6-5|.|few
CASSYPHSYEQYF
TGTGCCAGCAGTTACCCTCATAGCTACGAGCAGTACTTC
>TRBJ2-7|TRBV11-2|TRBD1|.
CASRAVTGGLYEQYF
TGTGCCAGCCGTGCTGTCACAGGGGGCCTCTACGAGCAGTACTTC
>TRBJ1-2|TRBV19|.|.
CASSARDTTKNGYTF
TGTGCCAGTAGTGCCCGGGACACTACCAAGAACGGCTACACCTTC
>TRBJ2-1|TRBV7-3|.|.
CAGSALAGGYVNEQFF
TGTGCCGGCAGCGCCTTAGCTGGGGGGTATGTCAATGAGCAGTTCTTC
>TRBJ1-6|TRBV6-5|.|.
CASSYENRVYNSPLHF
TGTGCCAGCAGTTATGAAAACAGGGTTTATAATTCACCCCTCCACTTT
>TRBJ2-5|TRBV7-7|TRBD2|.
CASSSGPSGRETQYF
TGTGCTAGCAGCTCGGGACCTTCCGGGAGGGAGACCCAGTACTTC
>TRBJ1-1|TRBV4-3|.|few
CASRPTTNTEAFF
TGCGCCAGCAGACCCACTACGAACACTGAAGCTTTCTTT
>TRBJ1-2|TRBV5-1|.|.
CASSAGQINYGYTF
TGCGCCAGCAGCGCAGGACAGATTAACTATGGCTACACCTTC
>TRBJ2-5|TRBV7-3|.|.
CASSLMGGPETQYF
TGTGCCAGCAGCTTAATGGGAGGACCCGAGACCCAGTACTTC
>TRBJ2-1|TRBV18|TRBD2|.
CASSPLAGGWYEQFF
TGTGCCAGCTCACCTCTAGCGGGAGGGTGGTATGAGCAGTTCTTC
>TRBJ1-4|TRBV18|.|.
CASSPNFFEELFF
TGTGCCAGCTCACCGAACTTCTTTGAGGAACTGTTTTTT
>TRBJ2-4|TRBV2|TRBD2|.
CASSERLALNIQYF
TGTGCCAGCAGTGAAAGACTAGCCCTGAACATTCAGTACTTC
>TRBJ1-5|TRBV18|.|.
CASSPVRGSNQPQHF
TGTGCCAGCTCACCGGTCAGGGGTAGCAATCAGCCCCAGCATTTT
>TRBJ2-3|TRBV5-1|.|.
CASSFGHDPPDTQYF
TGCGCCAGCAGCTTCGGACACGATCCGCCAGATACGCAGTATTTT